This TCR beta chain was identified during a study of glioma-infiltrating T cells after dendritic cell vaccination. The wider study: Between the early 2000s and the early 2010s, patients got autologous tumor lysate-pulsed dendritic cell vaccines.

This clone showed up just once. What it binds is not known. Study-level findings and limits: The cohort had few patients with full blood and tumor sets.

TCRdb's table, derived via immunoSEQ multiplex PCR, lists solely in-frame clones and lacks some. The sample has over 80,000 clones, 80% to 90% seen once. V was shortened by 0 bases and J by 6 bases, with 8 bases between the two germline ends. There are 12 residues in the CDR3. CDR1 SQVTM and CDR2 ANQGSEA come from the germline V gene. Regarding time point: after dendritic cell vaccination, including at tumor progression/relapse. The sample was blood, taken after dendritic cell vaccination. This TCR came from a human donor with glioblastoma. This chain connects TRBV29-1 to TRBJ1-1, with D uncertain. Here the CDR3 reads CSVEDGSAEAFF. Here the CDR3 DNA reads TGCAGCGTTGAAGATGGGAGTGCTGAAGCTTTCTTT.